The 26 T cell receptor beta chains in this list originate from one sample, sequenced in a study of OX40 agonist ivuxolimab in advanced cancers. Profiled with immunoSEQ multiplex PCR; TCRdb holds only in-frame clones, not every one. The sample includes 6,500 to 10,000 clones, approximately 84% seen only once; the top ten take just under 30%. Sequenced here: CD4+ or CD8+ T cells sorted from blood, sampled in a trial of the OX40 agonist ivuxolimab. The receptors were gathered from an adult with an advanced solid tumor such as melanoma, head and neck, liver or kidney cancer.

The chain recombines TRBV5-6 with TRBJ1-5; D unresolved. V lost 0 bases and J lost 1, with 8 bases in between. The germline V gene has CDR1 SGHDT and CDR2 YYEEEE. CDR3 length equals 15 residues. The CDR3 DNA is TGTGCCAGCAGCTTGGGCGTAGGAAGCAATCAGCCCCAGCATTTT. This translates into CASSLGVGSNQPQHF.

V is TRBV7-9 and J is TRBJ2-1, with D possibly TRBD2 on 7 matching bases. Deletions cut 7 bases from V and 7 bases from J, with 20 bases between. Per germline, CDR1 SEHNR and CDR2 FQNEAQ (reference sequence). The CDR3 has 15 amino acids. This CDR3 reads CASNEGEGLVNEQFF. Written as DNA, the CDR3 is TGTGCCAGCAACGAGGGGGAGGGCCTCGTTAATGAGCAGTTCTTC.

This chain joins TRBV9 and TRBJ2-5; TRBD1 agrees at 8 bases. In germline, CDR1 is SGDLS, CDR2 YYNGEE. CDR3 length equals 15 residues. V dropped 2 bases and J dropped 5; count of bases not matched to a gene: 8. The CDR3 loop reads CASSVWTGSRETQYF. CDR3 coding DNA: TGTGCCAGCAGCGTTTGGACAGGGTCCAGGGAGACCCAGTACTTC.

V and J are TRBV6-4 and TRBJ2-1; 8 bases are shared with TRBD1. Germline CDR1 reads MRHNA; CDR2 reads SNTAGT. This CDR3 region has 14 residues. After removal of 7 bases from V and 6 bases from J, the junction contained 8 bases not matched to a gene. DNA of the CDR3: TGTGCCAGCAACCAGTCGACAGGGGTCAATGAGCAGTTCTTC. Translated: CASNQSTGVNEQFF.

The V and J genes are TRBV29-1 and TRBJ2-7; D uncertain. Per the germline V gene, CDR1 is SQVTM and CDR2 is ANQGSEA. Trimming pared 6 bases from V and 4 bases from J, leaving 13 bases between. The CDR3 spans 12 residues. CDR3 loop: CSVRTDGYEQYF. In nucleotides, the CDR3 is TGCAGCGTCCGGACGGATGGTTACGAGCAGTACTTC.

V gene TRBV27 combines with J gene TRBJ2-1; no firm D call. CDR1 is MNHEY, CDR2 SMNVEV, per germline (reference sequence). V gave up 5 bases and J gave up 6 bases, with 17 bases separating them. The CDR3 sequence is 15 residues long. The CDR3 coding sequence is TGTGCCAGCAGTCTCGGATCGACCCGAGGCAATGAGCAGTTCTTC. This sequence encodes CASSLGSTRGNEQFF.

The chain has TRBV19 and TRBJ2-7; TRBD2 might be the D (5 bases). Germline CDR1 and CDR2: LNHDA and SQIVND (reference sequence). V dropped 7 bases and J dropped 5 bases, with 15 bases sitting between them. CDR3 size: 13 residues. The CDR3, as DNA: TGTGCCAGTACCCCCGGACTCGCCCACGAGCAGTACTTC. Amino acid sequence: CASTPGLAHEQYF.

This chain connects TRBV2 to TRBJ1-1; D might be TRBD1 (5 bases). Trimming took off 0 bases at V and 7 bases at J, with 12 bases between the two ends. The CDR3 covers 14 residues. The germline V gene encodes CDR1 SNHLY and CDR2 FYNNEI. CDR3 in amino acids: CASSEAPGRFEAFF. The CDR3, as DNA: TGTGCCAGCAGTGAAGCTCCGGGACGTTTTGAAGCTTTCTTT.

The chain is built from TRBV25-1 and TRBJ2-7; D is undetermined. The V end was cut by 6 bases, the J end by 2 bases, with 11 bases between. The CDR3 is made up of 13 amino acids. Germline-derived CDR1 and CDR2 are MGHDK and SYGVNS. The CDR3 DNA reads as TGTGCCAGCAGCCGGTCTGTCACCTACGAGCAGTACTTC. Translating it yields CASSRSVTYEQYF.

This clone has more than one count but fewer than ten. The chain links TRBV10-3 to TRBJ2-1; TRBD2 aligns across 9 bases. Trimming cost V 5 bases and J 3 bases; bases outside gene matches: 17. This CDR3 is 19 amino acids long. The germline V gene encodes CDR1 ENHRY and CDR2 SYGVKD. The CDR3 nucleotides read TGTGCCATCAGTTACCCCCCGGGACTAGCCGCCGTGAACTACAATGAGCAGTTCTTC. This codes for CAISYPPGLAAVNYNEQFF.

This chain connects TRBV19 to TRBJ2-1; D perhaps matches TRBD1 (5 bases). Per the germline V gene, CDR1 is LNHDA and CDR2 is SQIVND (reference sequence). The length of the CDR3 is 14 residues. Trimming removed 3 bases at V and 1 base at J, with 7 bases between. CDR3 nucleotide sequence: TGTGCCAGTAGTATTGCAGGGTCCTACAATGAGCAGTTCTTC. Its translation: CASSIAGSYNEQFF.

Here the CDR3 reads CASTEGGRYYEQYF. Written as DNA, the CDR3 is TGTGCCAGCACTGAGGGGGGGCGGTACTACGAGCAGTACTTC. V is TRBV28 and J is TRBJ2-7; TRBD2 is a possible D gene (7 bases). The V gene lost 7 bases and the J gene lost 3 bases, with 16 bases spanning the gap. Germline V gene sequence: CDR1 MDHEN, CDR2 SYDVKM. The CDR3 runs to 14 residues.

The chain joins TRBV7-9 to TRBJ2-1; the match to TRBD1 covers 8 bases. Germline-derived CDR1 and CDR2 are SEHNR and FQNEAQ (reference sequence). The CDR3 extends over 15 amino acids. Trimming removed 5 bases from V and 1 base from J; junction bases left unmatched: 4. The DNA of the CDR3 is TGTGCCAGCAGCGGACAGGGTCGGTCCTACAATGAGCAGTTCTTC. Translation: CASSGQGRSYNEQFF. The full variable domain, completed using reference TRBV7-9 and TRBJ2-1, is DTGVSQNPRHKITKRGQNVTFRCDPISEHNRLYWYRQTLGQGPEFLTYFQNEAQLEKSRLLSDRFSAERPKGSFSTLEIQRTEQGDSAMYLCASSGQGRSYNEQFFGPGTRLTVL.

A single count supports this clone. This rearrangement joins TRBV28 to TRBJ2-7; D perhaps matches TRBD2 (5 bases). Germline V CDR1 and CDR2: MDHEN, SYDVKM. Trimming took off 5 bases at V and 5 bases at J, with 19 bases between the two ends. This CDR3 has 15 residues. CDR3 in amino acids: CASSPPFTSRHEQYF. For the CDR3, the DNA is TGTGCCAGCAGTCCCCCCTTCACTAGTAGGCACGAGCAGTACTTC.

The chain employs TRBV5-1 and TRBJ2-3; D call uncertain. CDR3 length: 16 amino acids. The V end was cut by 0 bases, the J end by 0 bases, with 11 bases between. The germline gives CDR1 SGHRS, CDR2 YFSETQ. The DNA for the CDR3 is TGCGCCAGCAGCTTGGCTGGCACTCATAGCACAGATACGCAGTATTTT. The encoded protein is CASSLAGTHSTDTQYF.

The chain recombines TRBV4-1 with TRBJ2-7; TRBD2 aligns across 11 bases. This CDR3 is built from 14 residues. The germline CDR1 and CDR2 sequences are MGHRA and YSYEKL. The V gene end was trimmed by 4 bases and the J gene end by 3 bases; junction bases not matched to a gene: 2. The CDR3 region is CASSRGTSGYEQYF. CDR3 coding DNA: TGCGCCAGCAGCCGCGGGACTAGCGGCTACGAGCAGTACTTC.

The DNA for the CDR3 is TGTGCCAGCAGCGTAGCGGGACTAGCAGGCAACTACGAGCAGTACTTC. Protein sequence: CASSVAGLAGNYEQYF. This chain connects TRBV9 to TRBJ2-7; 9 nucleotides agree with TRBD2. V lost 0 bases to trimming and J lost 3 bases; unmatched junction nucleotides: 7. CDR3 length: 16 amino acids. The germline gives CDR1 SGDLS, CDR2 YYNGEE.

This chain connects TRBV4-1 to TRBJ2-1; TRBD1 might be the D (6 bases). This CDR3 spans 17 amino acids. Germline lookup yields CDR1 MGHRA and CDR2 YSYEKL. With 0 bases removed from V and 5 bases from J, the gap between germline ends came to 17 bases. CDR3 amino acids: CASSQDDPGVINNEQFF. CDR3 DNA sequence: TGCGCCAGCAGCCAAGATGATCCAGGGGTGATCAACAATGAGCAGTTCTTC.

This chain joins TRBV15 and TRBJ1-5; D might be TRBD1 (5 bases). CDR3 size: 13 residues. Trimming shortened V by 8 bases and J by 3 bases, and 11 bases separated the two germline ends. Germline CDR1 and CDR2: LNHNV and YYDKDF (reference sequence). CDR3: CATHDSLNQPQHF. CDR3 nucleotides: TGTGCCACCCATGACAGTCTCAATCAGCCCCAGCATTTT.

The chain joins TRBV7-3 to TRBJ2-7; a possible D gene is TRBD2 (7 bases). The CDR3 is 14 residues long. The V gene lost 5 bases and the J gene lost 6 bases, with 17 bases spanning the gap. Germline loops: CDR1 SGHTA, CDR2 FQGTGA. The CDR3 region has the DNA TGTGCCAGCAGCCCTTTGGGGGGGCCAGGCGAGCAGTACTTC. Protein: CASSPLGGPGEQYF.

The chain joins TRBV18 to TRBJ2-2; 9 bases agree with TRBD1. The CDR3 consists of 16 residues. Germline CDR1 is KGHSH and CDR2 is LQKENI. Trimming removed 2 bases from V and 1 base from J; junction bases left unmatched: 2. Written as DNA, the CDR3 is TGTGCCAGCTCACCAGGACAGGGGCAGAACACCGGGGAGCTGTTTTTT. Its translation is CASSPGQGQNTGELFF.

This clone has just a few counts. This chain joins TRBV27 and TRBJ2-3; D is possibly TRBD2 (6 bases). Germline V CDR1 and CDR2: MNHEY, SMNVEV (reference sequence). V lost 3 bases, J lost 3 bases, and 13 bases lay in between. This CDR3 is 15 amino acids long. The CDR3 here is CASSFRLVGTDTQYF. CDR3 DNA sequence: TGTGCCAGCAGTTTCCGACTAGTCGGAACAGATACGCAGTATTTT.

The table lists this clone with a count of one. The CDR3 coding sequence is TGTGCCAGCAGTTACGGGTCAGCAACTAATTCACCCCTCCACTTT. Protein product: CASSYGSATNSPLHF. The V and J genes are TRBV6-5 and TRBJ1-6; D ambiguous. Trimming took off 2 bases at V and 6 bases at J, with 11 bases between the two ends. The CDR3 is 15 residues long. Germline CDR1 is MNHEY and CDR2 is SVGAGI.

V gene TRBV4-1 combines with J gene TRBJ1-1; perhaps TRBD1 as D (6 bases). This CDR3 has 18 amino acids. CDR1 MGHRA and CDR2 YSYEKL come from the germline V gene. Trimming shortened V by 2 bases and J by 1 base, and 20 bases separated the two germline ends. The CDR3 is CASSQSTQGTAGNTEAFF. The CDR3 DNA sequence: TGCGCCAGCAGCCAATCAACGCAGGGGACCGCGGGGAACACTGAAGCTTTCTTT.

The sample holds a few counts of this clone. The J gene is TRBJ2-2, the V gene TRBV7-9; 10 bases align to TRBD2. Germline V gene data show CDR1 as SEHNR and CDR2 as FQNEAQ (reference sequence). V shed 5 bases and J 4 bases; nucleotides not matched to a gene: 4. This CDR3 has 15 amino acids. The CDR3 nucleotides read TGTGCCAGCAGCCTCCGGACTAGCGGCACCGGGGAGCTGTTTTTT. Its translation is CASSLRTSGTGELFF. Complete variable domain (other parts from reference TRBV7-9 and TRBJ2-2): DTGVSQNPRHKITKRGQNVTFRCDPISEHNRLYWYRQTLGQGPEFLTYFQNEAQLEKSRLLSDRFSAERPKGSFSTLEIQRTEQGDSAMYLCASSLRTSGTGELFFGEGSRLTVL.

The chain has TRBV4-1 and TRBJ2-7; D may match TRBD1 or TRBD2 (5 bases each). CDR3 length: 15 residues. The germline gives CDR1 MGHRA, CDR2 YSYEKL. Trimming cost V 2 bases and J 5 bases, with 16 bases left between them. The CDR3 DNA reads TGCGCCAGCAGCCAAACCCAAAGTCGAGGGGACGAGCAGTACTTC. The encoded protein is CASSQTQSRGDEQYF.